This TCR beta chain was captured by sequencing in a study of Ad26.COV2.S vaccination and SARS-CoV-2 variants. Study information: Intramuscular Ad26.COV2.S doses were given once or twice, 56 days apart.

Regarding treatment: some 19 received Ad26.COV2.S at low or high dose, single or two shots; five or six received placebo; per-sample allocation not given. The samples were gathered on day 63 after the first injection of vaccine or placebo. As concerns this clone: Its antigen is still unknown.

The table came from immunoSEQ multiplex PCR; TCRdb's copy has only in-frame clones and leaves some out. Here the sample spans roughly 380,000 clones, about 85% being singletons. V lost 6 bases to trimming and J lost 9 bases, with 24 bases between them. The CDR3 has 16 residues. Germline-derived CDR1 and CDR2 are KGHSH and LQKENI. General observations from the study: The analyses of TCR breadth and depth may have understated the size of total T cell responses. Spike-specific TCR breadth in vaccine recipients exceeded that seen in placebo recipients. It was reported that spike-specific CD8+ and CD4+ T cell responses were substantially broad after vaccination.

The specimen was peripheral blood, collected in a trial of Ad26.COV2.S vaccine versus placebo. The J gene is TRBJ2-1, the V gene TRBV18; the D gene is possibly TRBD1 (5 bases). The source is a person between 18 and 59 years old who received the Ad26.COV2.S COVID-19 vaccine or a placebo. CDR3 region: CASSYTDQGRLGEQFF. The CDR3, as DNA: TGTGCCAGCTCGTACACTGATCAGGGCCGCCTTGGTGAGCAGTTCTTC. The full variable domain, its missing parts supplied by reference TRBV18 and TRBJ2-1, is NAGVMQNPRHLVRRRGQEARLRCSPMKGHSHVYWYRQLPEEGLKFMVYLQKENIIDESGMPKERFSAEFPKEGPSILRIQQVVRGDSAAYFCASSYTDQGRLGEQFFGPGTRLTVL.